The next 26 T cell receptor beta chains were all read from a single sample in a study of blood T cell repertoires in COVID-19. The assay was immunoSEQ multiplex PCR, and TCRdb's table has in-frame clones only and misses some. In the table there are over 150,000 clones, about 83% of which are singletons. Material: peripheral blood. These receptors came from a woman aged 18-29 years who had recovered from COVID-19.

This chain uses TRBV12-3 or TRBV12-4 with TRBJ2-7; D might be TRBD1 (6 bases). The V and J ends lost 5 bases and 6 bases respectively, with 14 bases between them. The CDR3 has 13 residues. The chain's CDR3 is CASSRDMFSEQYF. CDR3 sequence (DNA): TGTGCCAGCAGTAGGGACATGTTTAGCGAGCAGTACTTC.

CDR3 in DNA: TGTGCCAGCAGCTCACAGGGGCGTTACACTGAAGCTTTCTTT. This translates into CASSSQGRYTEAFF. This rearrangement joins TRBV7-3 to TRBJ1-1; TRBD1 agrees at 7 bases. Looked up from germline, CDR1 is SGHTA and CDR2 is FQGTGA. The CDR3 extends over 14 amino acids. With V trimmed by 4 bases and J by 3 bases, 5 bases remained unmatched.

This clone appeared a single time. The CDR3 here is CASSQDRGTEAFF. The CDR3 nucleotides read TGCGCCAGCAGCCAAGACAGGGGCACTGAAGCTTTCTTT. The chain has TRBV4-3 and TRBJ1-1; weak D call: TRBD1 (6 bases). Looked up from germline, CDR1 is LGHNA and CDR2 is YSLEER. The V end lost 0 bases, the J end lost 4 bases, and 6 bases lay between the germline ends. The CDR3 has 13 residues.

This chain links TRBV19 with TRBJ2-3; 15 nucleotides agree with TRBD2. Germline values: CDR1 LNHDA, CDR2 SQIVND (reference sequence). The CDR3 extends over 21 amino acids. Trimming at V came to 0 bases and at J to 1 base, leaving 11 bases not matched to a gene. CDR3 protein: CASSIDGPGLAGGGGTDTQYF. The CDR3 DNA reads as TGTGCCAGTAGTATAGACGGACCGGGACTAGCGGGAGGCGGTGGCACAGATACGCAGTATTTT.

The rearrangement uses TRBV7-9 and TRBJ2-1; a possible D gene is TRBD2 (6 bases). CDR1 is SEHNR, CDR2 FQNEAQ, per germline (reference sequence). The CDR3 runs to 17 residues. Trimming shortened V by 0 bases and J by 5 bases, and 17 bases separated the two germline ends. The CDR3: CASSLAVGRGKNNEQFF. CDR3 nucleotides: TGTGCCAGCAGCTTAGCGGTAGGGCGGGGAAAGAACAATGAGCAGTTCTTC.

The chain carries TRBV11-3 and TRBJ2-3; tentatively, D is TRBD1 (5 bases). V lost 4 bases to trimming and J lost 4 bases, with 9 bases between them. Germline V gene lookup returns CDR1 SGHNT and CDR2 YENEEA. This CDR3 is 13 amino acids long. CDR3 residues: CASSSRQSDTQYF. For the CDR3, the DNA is TGTGCCAGCAGCTCGAGACAGTCAGATACGCAGTATTTT. The full variable domain, with the rest looked up from reference TRBV11-3 and TRBJ2-3, is EAGVVQSPRYKIIEKKQPVAFWCNPISGHNTLYWYLQNLGQGPELLIRYENEEAVDDSQLPKDRFSAERLKGVDSTLKIQPAELGDSAVYLCASSSRQSDTQYFGPGTRLTVL.

With regard to this clone: Other DNA sequences from this sample encode an identical CDR3 as well. CDR3 amino acids: CASSLGQLGNTIYF. The CDR3 nucleotides read TGTGCCAGCAGCCTCGGACAGCTTGGAAACACCATATATTTT. This rearrangement joins TRBV7-2 to TRBJ1-3; D is perhaps TRBD1 (6 bases). The germline V gene encodes CDR1 SGHTA and CDR2 FQGNSA. CDR3 length: 14 amino acids. Trimming took 5 bases from V and 3 from J, leaving 11 bases between them.

As regards this clone: Distinct nucleotide sequences in the sample also encode this CDR3. The chain recombines TRBV4-3 with TRBJ1-5; D remains ambiguous. The V gene's germline CDR1 is LGHNA and CDR2 YSLEER. V lost 0 bases and J lost 2, with 8 bases in between. This CDR3 has 15 residues. CDR3 nucleotide sequence: TGCGCCAGCAGCCAAGATCGGCAGGGCAATCAGCCCCAGCATTTT. Its protein is CASSQDRQGNQPQHF.

The chain links TRBV5-1 to TRBJ1-1, with D possibly being TRBD1 (5 bases). Germline V gene data show CDR1 as SGHRS and CDR2 as YFSETQ. V was trimmed by 4 bases and J by 8 bases, leaving 15 bases between them. This CDR3 region has 13 residues. The chain's CDR3 is CASSAWGPNEAFF. The CDR3 DNA is TGCGCCAGCAGCGCTTGGGGCCCCAACGAAGCTTTCTTT.

The chain links TRBV7-8 to TRBJ1-1; a possible D gene is TRBD1 (5 bases). In germline, CDR1 is SGHVS, CDR2 FQNEAQ. CDR3 length equals 13 residues. V was shortened by 5 bases and J by 10 bases, with 17 bases between the two germline ends. In DNA, the CDR3 is TGTGCCAGCAGCCAGGGACTAGCGGGAGGAGCTTTCTTT. It specifies CASSQGLAGGAFF.

The gene calls are TRBV2 and TRBJ2-1; 9 nucleotides agree with TRBD2. The junction had 8 bases not matched to a gene; V was cut back by 4 bases and J by 7 bases. Germline CDR1 SNHLY, CDR2 FYNNEI. CDR3 length equals 15 residues. The CDR3 here is CASSVWRGGLNEQFF. In DNA form, the CDR3 reads TGTGCCAGCAGTGTATGGCGGGGGGGCCTGAATGAGCAGTTCTTC.

The V gene is TRBV5-1, the J gene TRBJ2-3, with 7 bases that match TRBD2. Germline V gene lookup returns CDR1 SGHRS and CDR2 YFSETQ. J was trimmed by 0 bases and V by 4 bases; bases with no gene match: 5. The CDR3 spans 15 residues. The CDR3: CASSILGGSTDTQYF. Written as DNA, the CDR3 is TGCGCCAGCAGCATTCTCGGGGGGAGCACAGATACGCAGTATTTT. Filled out from reference TRBV5-1 and TRBJ2-3, the complete variable domain reads KAGVTQTPRYLIKTRGQQVTLSCSPISGHRSVSWYQQTPGQGLQFLFEYFSETQRNKGNFPGRFSGRQFSNSRSEMNVSTLELGDSALYLCASSILGGSTDTQYFGPGTRLTVL.

In this sample, this clone turned up once. This chain uses TRBV27 with TRBJ1-3, with no clear D. CDR1 and CDR2 from the germline V gene are MNHEY and SMNVEV (reference sequence). Trimming took off 6 bases at V and 2 bases at J, with 17 bases between the two ends. This CDR3 comprises 16 residues. The CDR3 spells CASSETGSNTGNTIYF. For the CDR3, the DNA is TGTGCCAGCAGCGAGACCGGGTCCAATACTGGAAACACCATATATTTT.

A single count supports this clone. The chain couples TRBV6-5 to TRBJ2-7, with 8 nucleotides matching TRBD1. The CDR3 extends over 15 amino acids. CDR1 and CDR2 from the germline V gene are MNHEY and SVGAGI. With V trimmed by 6 bases and J by 7 bases, 14 bases remained unmatched. The CDR3 loop is CASRRQQGGNFEQYF. DNA of the CDR3: TGTGCCAGCAGGCGACAACAGGGGGGAAACTTTGAGCAGTACTTC.

The chain has TRBV12-3 or TRBV12-4 and TRBJ1-2, with a possible D match to TRBD1 (6 bases). The CDR3 consists of 13 residues. The germline V and J ends were trimmed by 5 bases and 6 bases, with 13 bases remaining between them. In DNA form, the CDR3 reads TGTGCCAGCAGTCGTACCCCAGGGGATGGCTACACCTTC. It yields the protein CASSRTPGDGYTF.

This chain connects TRBV11-2 to TRBJ2-7; TRBD2 matches at 7 bases. J gave up 6 bases and V 5 bases, and 7 bases lay outside the gene matches. This CDR3 is built from 13 residues. The germline CDR1 and CDR2 sequences are SGHAT and FQNNGV. The CDR3 nucleotides are TGTGCCAGCAGCCGCGGGGGAGCGGGCGAGCAGTACGTC. Its protein is CASSRGGAGEQYV.

The chain links TRBV4-3 to TRBJ2-1; 12 bases are shared with TRBD2. Germline V gives CDR1 LGHNA, CDR2 YSLEER. This CDR3 has 19 amino acids. Trimming cost V 0 bases and J 6 bases; bases outside gene matches: 12. The CDR3 nucleotides read TGCGCCAGCAGCCAAGAAGTTACGCTAGCGGGGGGGTTAACCAATGAGCAGTTCTTC. Amino acids: CASSQEVTLAGGLTNEQFF.

This chain links TRBV5-1 with TRBJ1-6; D is ambiguous. V was cut by 0 bases and J by 7 bases, with 5 bases left in between. There are 13 residues in the CDR3. Germline V lookup: CDR1 SGHRS, CDR2 YFSETQ. Here the CDR3 reads CASSLGPNSPLHF. The CDR3 nucleotides are TGCGCCAGCAGCTTGGGGCCCAATTCACCCCTCCACTTT.

The gene calls are TRBV28 and TRBJ2-3; D unclear. The germline V and J ends were trimmed by 5 bases and 5 bases, with 11 bases remaining between them. Germline lookup yields CDR1 MDHEN and CDR2 SYDVKM. The CDR3 contains 13 residues. CDR3 region: CASSPHPQDTQYF. CDR3 bases: TGTGCCAGCAGTCCTCACCCACAAGATACGCAGTATTTT.

Turning to this clone: The sample contains more than one DNA sequence encoding this CDR3. The rearrangement joins TRBV5-1 to TRBJ1-1; 7 positions match TRBD1. Germline CDR1 reads SGHRS; CDR2 reads YFSETQ. This CDR3 has 14 residues. The trim removed 1 base at V and 0 bases at J, leaving 0 bases unmatched. The CDR3: CASSLTGVNTEAFF. The CDR3 nucleotides read TGCGCCAGCAGCTTGACAGGGGTGAACACTGAAGCTTTCTTT.

The genes are TRBV24-1 and TRBJ2-3; TRBD1 matches at 8 bases. The V gene's germline CDR1 is KGHDR and CDR2 SFDVKD. This CDR3 spans 13 amino acids. V was pared by 4 bases and J by 9 bases, with 5 bases of the junction left unmatched. For the CDR3, the DNA is TGTGCCACCAGTGACTCGGACAGGGCAACGCAGTATTTT. Amino acids: CATSDSDRATQYF.

J is TRBJ1-1 and V is TRBV7-9; maybe TRBD1 (5 bases). V was clipped by 2 bases and J by 1 base, with 14 bases between them. The V gene's germline CDR1 is SEHNR and CDR2 FQNEAQ (reference sequence). The CDR3 is made up of 16 amino acids. CDR3: CASSLFVGGRNTEAFF. As DNA, the CDR3 is TGTGCCAGCAGCTTATTCGTCGGGGGAAGGAACACTGAAGCTTTCTTT.

The V call is TRBV5-1, the J call TRBJ1-2; no reliable D call. V was pared by 4 bases and J by 8 bases, with 12 bases between. The germline CDR1 and CDR2 sequences are SGHRS and YFSETQ. This CDR3 has 12 amino acids. CDR3: CASSRQEVGYTF. Here the CDR3 DNA reads TGCGCCAGCAGCCGGCAGGAGGTCGGCTACACCTTC.

This chain connects TRBV2 to TRBJ1-5; D remains unclear. The CDR3 length is 15 residues. The germline CDR1 and CDR2 sequences are SNHLY and FYNNEI. V dropped 3 bases and J dropped 1 base, with 10 bases sitting between them. CDR3 protein: CASSETGRSNQPQHF. DNA of the CDR3: TGTGCCAGCAGTGAGACGGGTAGAAGCAATCAGCCCCAGCATTTT.

V is TRBV7-2 and J is TRBJ2-7; 9 nucleotides line up with TRBD2. Germline lookup yields CDR1 SGHTA and CDR2 FQGNSA. After removal of 9 bases from V and 5 bases from J, the junction contained 5 bases not matched to a gene. CDR3 length equals 12 residues. CDR3 DNA sequence: TGTGCCAGTTACGCTAGCGGGGACGAGCAGTACTTC. Its protein product is CASYASGDEQYF. The full variable domain, its missing parts supplied by reference TRBV7-2 and TRBJ2-7, is GAGVSQSPSNKVTEKGKDVELRCDPISGHTALYWYRQSLGQGLEFLIYFQGNSAPDKSGLPSDRFSAERTGGSVSTLTIQRTQQEDSAVYLCASYASGDEQYFGPGTRLTVT.

This clone was counted a few times. J is TRBJ2-1 and V is TRBV7-8; TRBD2 is a possible D gene (6 bases). The germline V gene encodes CDR1 SGHVS and CDR2 FQNEAQ. The CDR3 length is 15 residues. V lost 3 bases and J lost 0, with 9 bases in between. The CDR3 nucleotides are TGTGCCAGCAGCTTCCACGGGAGCTCCTACAATGAGCAGTTCTTC. Translation gives CASSFHGSSYNEQFF.